Each of the 3 T cell receptor beta chains below was sequenced from the same sample in a study of CD8 T cells in ankylosing spondylitis. TCRdb itself ran the 5' RACE reads through MiXCR, one entry per CDR3 protein. The repertoire holds just under 550,000 distinct CDR3 sequences, roughly 13% seen once, with around 6.8% in the top ten. Study-level points and caveats: The study identified a TCR beta motif of several highly homologous variants that appeared characteristic of ankylosing spondylitis blood.

Their antigen targets remain unknown. Sequencing was carried out using blood, either unsorted or a sorted T cell fraction (not recorded which). The receptors derive from a male donor with ankylosing spondylitis.

This clonotype was detected ten times or more. The chain is built from TRBV12-3 or TRBV12-4 and TRBJ2-5; no clear D. The CDR3 is 11 residues long. The V gene lost 5 bases and the J gene lost 5 bases, with 6 bases spanning the gap. In DNA, the CDR3 is TGTGCCAGCAGTCGCCGGGAGACCCAGTACTTC. It encodes CASSRRETQYF.

The chain couples TRBV3-1 to TRBJ1-1, with TRBD1 as a possible D gene (5 bases). The germline V and J ends were trimmed by 3 bases and 5 bases, with 13 bases remaining between them. Germline CDR1 reads LGHDT; CDR2 reads YNNKEL (reference sequence). The CDR3 has 14 amino acids. This CDR3 is CASSQAGSGTEAFF. CDR3 bases: TGTGCCAGCAGCCAGGCAGGGTCTGGGACTGAAGCTTTCTTT.

This clonotype was observed a few times. The chain carries TRBV27 and TRBJ1-5; a weak D match, TRBD1 (6 bases). Trimming stripped 5 bases from V and 4 bases from J, with 15 bases between. Germline V gives CDR1 MNHEY, CDR2 SMNVEV (reference sequence). The CDR3 extends over 15 amino acids. CDR3 region: CASSGLDRGNQPQHF. The CDR3 region has the DNA TGTGCCAGCAGTGGACTGGACAGAGGAAATCAGCCCCAGCATTTT.